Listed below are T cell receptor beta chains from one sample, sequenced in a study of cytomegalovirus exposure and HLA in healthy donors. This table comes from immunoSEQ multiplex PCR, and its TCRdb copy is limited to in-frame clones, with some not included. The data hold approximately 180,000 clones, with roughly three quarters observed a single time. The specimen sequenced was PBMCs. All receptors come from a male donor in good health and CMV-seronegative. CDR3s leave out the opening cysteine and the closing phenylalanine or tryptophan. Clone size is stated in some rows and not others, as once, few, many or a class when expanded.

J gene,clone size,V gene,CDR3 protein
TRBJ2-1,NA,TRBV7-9,SSSPWGRGGIGEQF
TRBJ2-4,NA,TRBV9,ASSVRGDLAKNIQY
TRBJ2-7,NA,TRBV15,ATSREARARGREQY
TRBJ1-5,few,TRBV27,ASSLSLGGRQPQH
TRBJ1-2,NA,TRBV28,ASSLDAPPGQGNNYGYT
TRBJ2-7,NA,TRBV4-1,ASSQDFLGRDYEQY
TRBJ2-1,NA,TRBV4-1,ASSRLGQTYNEQF
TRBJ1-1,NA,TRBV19,ASSIGQGATAF
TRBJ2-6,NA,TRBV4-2,ASSPLGGSGANVLT
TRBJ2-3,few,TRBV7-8,ASTERDRGSTDTQY
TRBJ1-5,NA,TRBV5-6,ASSCPGTGELGNQPQH
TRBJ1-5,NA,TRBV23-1,ASSQSWRSRQPQH
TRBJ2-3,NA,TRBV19,ASKASGGTDTQY
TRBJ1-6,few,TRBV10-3,AISDSNSPLH
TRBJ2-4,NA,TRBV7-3,ASSLGLAGDIQY
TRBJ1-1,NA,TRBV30,AWIAGGRRTEAF
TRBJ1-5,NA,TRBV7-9,ASSSSGDGQGINQPQH
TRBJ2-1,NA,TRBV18,ASSPRLANHNEQF
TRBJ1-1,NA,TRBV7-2,ASSLELAGLTEAF
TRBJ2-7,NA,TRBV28,ASRDRVIYEQY
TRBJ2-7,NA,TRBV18,ASSIRQRDVHEQY
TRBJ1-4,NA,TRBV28,ASSLAGANEKLF
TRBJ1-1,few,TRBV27,ASTLTGTNTEAF
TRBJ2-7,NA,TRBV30,AWTGGTYEQY
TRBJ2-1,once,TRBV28,ASSLGQGAGFNEQF
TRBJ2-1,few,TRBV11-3,ASSLFLNEQF
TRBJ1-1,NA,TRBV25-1,ASRSQGGTEAF
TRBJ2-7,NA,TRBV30,AWRGSGSKYEQY
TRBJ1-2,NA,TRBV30,AWSTNYGYT
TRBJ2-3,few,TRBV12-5,ASGRGGSIGDTQY
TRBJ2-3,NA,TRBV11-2,ASSLDGGRADTQY
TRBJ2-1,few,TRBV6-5,ASSPTAGAGEQF
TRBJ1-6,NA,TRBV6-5,ASSRDGGLTPLH
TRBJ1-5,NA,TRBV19,ASQDRVLQPQH
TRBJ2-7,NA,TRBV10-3,ATGTSGRTYEQY
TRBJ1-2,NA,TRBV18,ASSPRTATNYGYT